The text below deals with one T cell receptor (beta chain). These data belong to a study of OX40 agonist ivuxolimab in advanced cancers. Trimming shortened V by 0 bases and J by 8 bases, and 8 bases separated the two germline ends. Germline V lookup: CDR1 SGHNT, CDR2 YYREEE (reference sequence). CDR3 length equals 12 residues. Sequencing used immunoSEQ multiplex PCR; TCRdb keeps in-frame clones, though not all of them. The sample includes some 87,000 clones, approximately 91% seen only once; the top ten take 0.6% to 0.85%. The source material was CD4+ or CD8+ T cells sorted from blood, sampled in a trial of the OX40 agonist ivuxolimab. The rearrangement uses TRBV5-4 and TRBJ1-2; maybe TRBD1 (5 bases). The TCR comes from an adult with an advanced solid tumor such as melanoma, head and neck, liver or kidney cancer. DNA of the CDR3: TGTGCCAGCAGCTTGGACCGACAGGGCTACACCTTC. Its protein is CASSLDRQGYTF.